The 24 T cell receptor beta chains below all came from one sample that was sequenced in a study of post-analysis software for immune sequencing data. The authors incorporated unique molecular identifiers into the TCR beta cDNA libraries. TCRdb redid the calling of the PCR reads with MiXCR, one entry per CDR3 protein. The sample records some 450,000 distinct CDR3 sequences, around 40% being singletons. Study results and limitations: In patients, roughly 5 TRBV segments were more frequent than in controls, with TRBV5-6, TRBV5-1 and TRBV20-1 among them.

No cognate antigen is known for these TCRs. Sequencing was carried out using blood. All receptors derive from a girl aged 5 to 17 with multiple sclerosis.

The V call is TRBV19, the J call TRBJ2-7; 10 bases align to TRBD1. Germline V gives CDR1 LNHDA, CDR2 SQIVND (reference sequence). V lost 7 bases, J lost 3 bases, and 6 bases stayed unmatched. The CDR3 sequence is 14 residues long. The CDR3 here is CASKHGTGDYEQYF. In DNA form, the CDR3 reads TGTGCCAGTAAACACGGGACAGGGGACTACGAGCAGTACTTC.

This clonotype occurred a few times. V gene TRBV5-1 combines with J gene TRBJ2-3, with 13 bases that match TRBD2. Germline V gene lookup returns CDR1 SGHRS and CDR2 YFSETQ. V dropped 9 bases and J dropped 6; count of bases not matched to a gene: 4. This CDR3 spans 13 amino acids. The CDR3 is CATGLAGDDTQYF. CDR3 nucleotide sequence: TGCGCCACCGGACTAGCGGGAGACGATACGCAGTATTTT.

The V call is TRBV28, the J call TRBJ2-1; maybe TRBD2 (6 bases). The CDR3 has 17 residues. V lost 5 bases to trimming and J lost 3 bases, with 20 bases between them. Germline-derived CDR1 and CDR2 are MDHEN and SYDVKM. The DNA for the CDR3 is TGTGCCAGCAGTACCAACCATCTAGCGACGAACTACAATGAGCAGTTCTTC. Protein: CASSTNHLATNYNEQFF.

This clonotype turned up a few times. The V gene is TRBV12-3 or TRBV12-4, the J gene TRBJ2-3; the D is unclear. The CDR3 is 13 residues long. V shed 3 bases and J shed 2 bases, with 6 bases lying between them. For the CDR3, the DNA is TGTGCCAGCAGTTTGTTGGTCACAGATACGCAGTATTTT. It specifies CASSLLVTDTQYF.

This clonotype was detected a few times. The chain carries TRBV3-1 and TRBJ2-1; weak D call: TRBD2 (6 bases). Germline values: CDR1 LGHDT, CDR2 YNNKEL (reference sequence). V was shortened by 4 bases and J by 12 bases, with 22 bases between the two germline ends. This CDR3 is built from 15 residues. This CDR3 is CASSPPGSSLTGQFF. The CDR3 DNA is TGTGCCAGCAGCCCCCCCGGGAGTTCCCTCACGGGGCAGTTCTTC.

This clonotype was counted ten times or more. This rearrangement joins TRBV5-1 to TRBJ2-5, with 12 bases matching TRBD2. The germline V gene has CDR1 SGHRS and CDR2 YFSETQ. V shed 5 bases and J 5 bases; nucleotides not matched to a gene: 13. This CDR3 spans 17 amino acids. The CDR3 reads CASRKPRTSGIGETQYF. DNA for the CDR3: TGCGCCAGCAGAAAACCTCGGACTAGCGGGATAGGGGAGACCCAGTACTTC.

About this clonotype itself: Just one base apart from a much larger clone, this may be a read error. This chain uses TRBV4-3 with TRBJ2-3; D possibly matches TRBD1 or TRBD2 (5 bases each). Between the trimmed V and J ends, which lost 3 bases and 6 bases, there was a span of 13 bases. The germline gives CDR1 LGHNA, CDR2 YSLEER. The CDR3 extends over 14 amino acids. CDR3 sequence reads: CASSQDHWGDTQYF. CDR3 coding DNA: TGCGCCAGCAGCCAGGATCATTGGGGGGATACGCAGTATTTT.

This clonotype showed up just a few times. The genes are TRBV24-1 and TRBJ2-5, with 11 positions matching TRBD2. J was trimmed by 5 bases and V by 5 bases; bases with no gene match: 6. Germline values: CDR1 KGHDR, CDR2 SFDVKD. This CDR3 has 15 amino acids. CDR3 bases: TGTGCCACCAGTGTGGGGGGACTAGCGGAGGAGACCCAGTACTTC. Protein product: CATSVGGLAEETQYF.

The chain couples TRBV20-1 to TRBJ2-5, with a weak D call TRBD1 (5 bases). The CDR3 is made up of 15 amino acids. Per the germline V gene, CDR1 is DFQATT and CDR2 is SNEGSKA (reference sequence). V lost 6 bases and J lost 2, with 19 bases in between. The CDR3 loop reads CSAPSSETAQETQYF. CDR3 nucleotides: TGCAGTGCCCCCTCGAGCGAGACAGCTCAAGAGACCCAGTACTTC.

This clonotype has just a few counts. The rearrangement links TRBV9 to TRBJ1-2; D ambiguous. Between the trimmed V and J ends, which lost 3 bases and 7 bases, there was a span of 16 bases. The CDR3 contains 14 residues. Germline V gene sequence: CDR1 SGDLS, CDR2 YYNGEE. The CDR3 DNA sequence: TGTGCCAGCAGCGCTGCCTGGAGGGCCGGTGGCTACACCTTC. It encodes CASSAAWRAGGYTF.

CDR3 residues: CASSPPRLAGVPTDTQYF. The CDR3 DNA sequence: TGTGCCAGCAGTCCCCCACGACTAGCGGGAGTCCCCACAGATACGCAGTATTTT. This chain joins TRBV28 and TRBJ2-3, with 12 bases matching TRBD2. V was clipped by 5 bases and J by 2 bases; unmatched bases: 11. This CDR3 is 18 amino acids long. Germline assignment: CDR1 MDHEN and CDR2 SYDVKM.

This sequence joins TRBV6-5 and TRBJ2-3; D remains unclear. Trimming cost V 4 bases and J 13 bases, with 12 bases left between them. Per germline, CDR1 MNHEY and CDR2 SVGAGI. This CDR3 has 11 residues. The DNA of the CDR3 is TGTGCCAGCAGTTTCCCGCCCCGGGAGTATTTT. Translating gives CASSFPPREYF.

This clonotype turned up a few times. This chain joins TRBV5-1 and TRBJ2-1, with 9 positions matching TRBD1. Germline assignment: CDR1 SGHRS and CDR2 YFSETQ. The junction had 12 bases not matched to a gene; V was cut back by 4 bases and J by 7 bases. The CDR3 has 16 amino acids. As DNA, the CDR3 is TGCGCCAGCAGCCACCGAACAGGGGGCGCGAGTAATGAGCAGTTCTTC. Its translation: CASSHRTGGASNEQFF.

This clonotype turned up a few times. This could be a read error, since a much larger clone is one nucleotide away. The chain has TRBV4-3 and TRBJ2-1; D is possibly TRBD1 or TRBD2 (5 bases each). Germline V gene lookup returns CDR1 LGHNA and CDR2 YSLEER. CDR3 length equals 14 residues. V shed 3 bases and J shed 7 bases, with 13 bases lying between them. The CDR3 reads CASSQGPNRNEQFF. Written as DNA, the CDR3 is TGCGCCAGCAGCCAGGGACCAAACCGAAATGAGCAGTTCTTC.

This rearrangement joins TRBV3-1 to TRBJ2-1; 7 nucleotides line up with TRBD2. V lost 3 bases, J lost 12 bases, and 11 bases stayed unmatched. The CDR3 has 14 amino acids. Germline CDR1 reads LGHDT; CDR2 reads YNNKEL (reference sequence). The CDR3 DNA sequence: TGTGCCAGCAGCCAGGCGGGAGCCAGGGCGGCGCAGTTCTTC. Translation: CASSQAGARAAQFF.

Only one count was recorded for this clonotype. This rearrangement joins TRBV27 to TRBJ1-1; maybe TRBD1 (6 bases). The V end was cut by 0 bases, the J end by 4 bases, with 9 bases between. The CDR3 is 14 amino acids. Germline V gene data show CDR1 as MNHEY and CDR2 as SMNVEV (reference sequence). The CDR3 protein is CASSLSGTPTEAFF. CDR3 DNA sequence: TGTGCCAGCAGTTTATCGGGGACACCCACTGAAGCTTTCTTT.

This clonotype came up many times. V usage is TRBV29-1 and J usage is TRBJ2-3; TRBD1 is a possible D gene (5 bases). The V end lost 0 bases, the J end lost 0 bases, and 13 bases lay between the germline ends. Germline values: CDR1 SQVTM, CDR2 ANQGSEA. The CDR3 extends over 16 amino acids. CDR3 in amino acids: CSVEDPVGASTDTQYF. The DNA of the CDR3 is TGCAGCGTTGAAGATCCTGTTGGGGCTAGCACAGATACGCAGTATTTT.

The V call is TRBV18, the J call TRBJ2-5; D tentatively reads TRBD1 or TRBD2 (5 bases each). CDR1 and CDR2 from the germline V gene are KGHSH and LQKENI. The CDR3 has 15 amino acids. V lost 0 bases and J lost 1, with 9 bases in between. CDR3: CASSPPGRSQETQYF. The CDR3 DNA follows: TGTGCCAGCTCACCACCGGGACGAAGCCAAGAGACCCAGTACTTC.

As DNA, the CDR3 is TGTGCCAGCAGCACCGACAGGGTTGGTGGTACGCAGTATTTT. Residues: CASSTDRVGGTQYF. The chain uses TRBV2 and TRBJ2-3, with 7 positions matching TRBD1. V lost 6 bases, J lost 8 bases, and 11 bases stayed unmatched. CDR3 length equals 14 residues. Germline lookup yields CDR1 SNHLY and CDR2 FYNNEI.

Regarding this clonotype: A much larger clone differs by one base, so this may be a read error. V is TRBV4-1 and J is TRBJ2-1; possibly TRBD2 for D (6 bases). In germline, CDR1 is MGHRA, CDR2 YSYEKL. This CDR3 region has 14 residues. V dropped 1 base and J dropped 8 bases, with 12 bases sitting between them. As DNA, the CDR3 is TGCGCCAGCAGCCAAGTTCATAGCGGCTATGAGCAGTTCTTC. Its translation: CASSQVHSGYEQFF.

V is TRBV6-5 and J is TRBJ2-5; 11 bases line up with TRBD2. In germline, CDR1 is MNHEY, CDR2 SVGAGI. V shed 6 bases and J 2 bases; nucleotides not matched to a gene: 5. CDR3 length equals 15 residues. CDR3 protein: CASRTSGRAQETQYF. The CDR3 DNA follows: TGTGCCAGCAGAACTAGCGGGAGAGCGCAAGAGACCCAGTACTTC.

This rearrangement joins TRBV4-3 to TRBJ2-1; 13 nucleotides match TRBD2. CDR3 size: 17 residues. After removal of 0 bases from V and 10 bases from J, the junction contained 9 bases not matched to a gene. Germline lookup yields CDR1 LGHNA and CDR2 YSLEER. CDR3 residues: CASSQDYRTSGRGEQFF. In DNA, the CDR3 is TGCGCCAGCAGCCAAGATTATAGGACTAGCGGGAGAGGGGAGCAGTTCTTC.

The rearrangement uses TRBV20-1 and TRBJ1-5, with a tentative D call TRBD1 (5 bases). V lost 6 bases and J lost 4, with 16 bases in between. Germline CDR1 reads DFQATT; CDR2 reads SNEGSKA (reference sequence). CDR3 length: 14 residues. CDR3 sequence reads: CSAGDLRENQPQHF. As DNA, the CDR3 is TGCAGTGCGGGGGACCTCCGGGAGAATCAGCCCCAGCATTTT.

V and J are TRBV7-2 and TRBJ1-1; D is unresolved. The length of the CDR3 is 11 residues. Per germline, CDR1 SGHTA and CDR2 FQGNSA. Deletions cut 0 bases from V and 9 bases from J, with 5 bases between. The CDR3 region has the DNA TGTGCCAGCAGCTTAGCTCAGAAAGCTTTCTTT. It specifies CASSLAQKAFF.